This TCR beta chain was identified during a study of blood T cell repertoires in COVID-19. Overall study context: Some COVID-19 samples were acute and others convalescent; all came from the United States, Italy and Spain. PBMCs, B-cell-depleted T cells, or T cells were the source of the cDNA or gDNA that made up the material.

As processed by the authors: Nucleated cell counts were estimated from reference gene primer amplification. The protocol was immunoSEQ multiplex PCR, while the TCRdb copy is restricted to in-frame clones and leaves out a portion. V and J calls and clone size come straight from that table; D and trimming were deduced from the DNA. The sample lists around 200,000 clones; around 87% were seen once. The TCR sequence derives from a woman younger than 35 who had recovered from COVID-19. Sequenced: peripheral blood.

DNA for the CDR3: TGTGCCAGCAGCCCTCCCAGCGGGGCCTACAATGAGCAGTTCTTC. It codes for CASSPPSGAYNEQFF. The chain links TRBV5-6 to TRBJ2-1; 7 nucleotides agree with TRBD2. V shed 4 bases, J shed 2 bases, and the junction held 6 bases outside the gene matches. CDR1 is SGHDT and CDR2 is YYEEEE in the germline V gene. The CDR3 consists of 15 residues.